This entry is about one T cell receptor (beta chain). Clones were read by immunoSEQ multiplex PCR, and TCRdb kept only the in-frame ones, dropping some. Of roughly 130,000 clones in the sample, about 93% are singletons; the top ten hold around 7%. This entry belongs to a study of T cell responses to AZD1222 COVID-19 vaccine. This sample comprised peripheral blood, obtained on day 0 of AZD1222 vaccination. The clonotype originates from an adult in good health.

CDR3 in amino acids: CASSPGDEQYF. In DNA form, the CDR3 reads TGCGCCAGCAGCCCGGGGGACGAGCAGTACTTC. The chain links TRBV5-1 to TRBJ2-7; TRBD2 is a possible D gene (6 bases). The CDR3 consists of 11 residues. Germline assignment: CDR1 SGHRS and CDR2 YFSETQ. Trimming pared 4 bases from V and 5 bases from J, leaving 7 bases between.